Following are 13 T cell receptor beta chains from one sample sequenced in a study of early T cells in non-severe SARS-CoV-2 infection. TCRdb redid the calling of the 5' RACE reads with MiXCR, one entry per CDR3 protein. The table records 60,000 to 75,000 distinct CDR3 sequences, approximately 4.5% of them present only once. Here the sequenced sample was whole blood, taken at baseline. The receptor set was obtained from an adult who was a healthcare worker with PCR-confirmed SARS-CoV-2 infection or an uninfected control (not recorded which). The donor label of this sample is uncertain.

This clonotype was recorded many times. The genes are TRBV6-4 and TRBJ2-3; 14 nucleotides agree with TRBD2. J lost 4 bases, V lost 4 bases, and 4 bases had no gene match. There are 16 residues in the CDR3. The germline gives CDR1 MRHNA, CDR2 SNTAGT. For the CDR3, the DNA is TGTGCCAGCAGTGTGACTAGCGGGGGGGCCTCAGATACGCAGTATTTT. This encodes CASSVTSGGASDTQYF.

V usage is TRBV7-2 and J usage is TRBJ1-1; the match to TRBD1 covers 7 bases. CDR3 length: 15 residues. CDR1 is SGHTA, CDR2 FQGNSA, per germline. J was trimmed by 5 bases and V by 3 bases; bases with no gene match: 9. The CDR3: CASSLAQGGLTEAFF. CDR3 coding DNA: TGTGCCAGCAGCTTGGCGCAGGGGGGTTTGACTGAAGCTTTCTTT.

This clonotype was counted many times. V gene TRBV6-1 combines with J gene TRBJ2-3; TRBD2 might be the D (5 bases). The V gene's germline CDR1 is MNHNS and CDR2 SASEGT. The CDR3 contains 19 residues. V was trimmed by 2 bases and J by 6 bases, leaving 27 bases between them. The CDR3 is CASSERLEERVLREDTQYF. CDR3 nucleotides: TGTGCCAGCAGTGAAAGGCTTGAAGAAAGGGTCCTTAGGGAGGATACGCAGTATTTT.

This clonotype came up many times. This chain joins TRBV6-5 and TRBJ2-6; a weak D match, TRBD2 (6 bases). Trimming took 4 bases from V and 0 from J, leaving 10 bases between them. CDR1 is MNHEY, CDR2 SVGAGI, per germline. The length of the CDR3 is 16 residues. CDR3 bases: TGTGCCAGCAGTTCCGCCGGGAGCTCTGGGGCCAACGTCCTGACTTTC. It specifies CASSSAGSSGANVLTF.

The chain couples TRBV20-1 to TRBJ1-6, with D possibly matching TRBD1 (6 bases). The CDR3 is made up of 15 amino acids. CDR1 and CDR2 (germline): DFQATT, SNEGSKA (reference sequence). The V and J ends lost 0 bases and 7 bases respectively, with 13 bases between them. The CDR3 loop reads CSARDSQGGNSPLHF. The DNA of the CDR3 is TGCAGTGCTAGAGATTCGCAAGGGGGGAATTCACCCCTCCACTTT.

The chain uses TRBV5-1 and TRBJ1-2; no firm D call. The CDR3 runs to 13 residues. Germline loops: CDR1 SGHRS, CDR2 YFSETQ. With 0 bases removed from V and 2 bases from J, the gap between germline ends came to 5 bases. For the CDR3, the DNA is TGCGCCAGCAGCTTGGGGACCAACTATGGCTACACCTTC. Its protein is CASSLGTNYGYTF.

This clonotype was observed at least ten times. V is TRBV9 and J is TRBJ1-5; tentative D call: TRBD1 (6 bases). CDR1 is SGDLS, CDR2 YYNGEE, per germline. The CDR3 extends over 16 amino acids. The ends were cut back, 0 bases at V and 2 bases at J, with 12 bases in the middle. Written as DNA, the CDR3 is TGTGCCAGCAGCGTAGGAGGACAGACGGGCAATCAGCCCCAGCATTTT. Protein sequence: CASSVGGQTGNQPQHF.

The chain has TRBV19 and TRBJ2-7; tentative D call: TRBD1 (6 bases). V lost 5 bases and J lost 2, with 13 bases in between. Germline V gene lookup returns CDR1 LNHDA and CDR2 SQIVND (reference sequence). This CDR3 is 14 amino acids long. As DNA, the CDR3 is TGTGCCAGTAGTCCCCAGGGACACCCCTACGAGCAGTACTTC. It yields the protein CASSPQGHPYEQYF.

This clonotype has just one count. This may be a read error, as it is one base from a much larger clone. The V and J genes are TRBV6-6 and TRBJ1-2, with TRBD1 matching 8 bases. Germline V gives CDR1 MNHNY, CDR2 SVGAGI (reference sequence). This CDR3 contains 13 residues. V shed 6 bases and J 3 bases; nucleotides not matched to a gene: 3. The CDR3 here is CASSPDRDYGYTF. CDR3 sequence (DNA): TGTGCCAGCAGCCCGGACAGGGACTATGGCTACACCTTC.

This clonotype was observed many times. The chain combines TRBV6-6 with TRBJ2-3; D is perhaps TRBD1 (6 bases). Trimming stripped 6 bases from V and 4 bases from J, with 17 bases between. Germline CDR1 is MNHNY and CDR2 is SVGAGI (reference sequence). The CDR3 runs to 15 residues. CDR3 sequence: CASSQRGIGADTQYF. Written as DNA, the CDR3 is TGTGCCAGCAGCCAGAGGGGGATCGGCGCAGATACGCAGTATTTT.

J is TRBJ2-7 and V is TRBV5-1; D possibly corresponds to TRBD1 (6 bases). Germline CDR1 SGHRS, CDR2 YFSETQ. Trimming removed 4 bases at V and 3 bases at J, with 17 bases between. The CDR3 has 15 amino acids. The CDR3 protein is CASSPAGQIFYEQYF. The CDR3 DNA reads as TGCGCCAGCAGCCCGGCCGGACAGATATTCTACGAGCAGTACTTC.

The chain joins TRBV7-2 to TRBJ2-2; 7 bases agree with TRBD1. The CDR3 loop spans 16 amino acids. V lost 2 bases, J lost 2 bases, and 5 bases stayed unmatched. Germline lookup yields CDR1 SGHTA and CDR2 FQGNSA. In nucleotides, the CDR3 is TGTGCCAGCAGCTTACAGGGGGAGATTAACACCGGGGAGCTGTTTTTT. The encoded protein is CASSLQGEINTGELFF.

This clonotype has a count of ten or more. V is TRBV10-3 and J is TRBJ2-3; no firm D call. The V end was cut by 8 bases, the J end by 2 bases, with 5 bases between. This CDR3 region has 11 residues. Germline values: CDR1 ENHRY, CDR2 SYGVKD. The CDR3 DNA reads TGTGCCATCGCCAACACAGATACGCAGTATTTT. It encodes CAIANTDTQYF.